What follows are 2 T cell receptor beta chains derived from one specimen sequenced in a study of T cells in Graves' hyperthyroidism and ophthalmopathy. RNA transcripts yielded amplified TCR beta CDR3 regions. Researchers ran a first-round RT-PCR on the TCR CDR3 using the HTBI primer set. TCRdb redid the calling of the multiplex PCR reads with MiXCR, one entry per CDR3 protein. The sample shows around 660,000 distinct CDR3 sequences, 40% to 55% of them seen only once. Sequenced input: peripheral blood or thyroid tissue (not recorded which). The receptors were sampled from an adult man with Graves' disease, either hyperthyroidism or ophthalmopathy (not recorded which).

V is TRBV19 and J is TRBJ1-2; possibly TRBD1 for D (5 bases). Trimming stripped 11 bases from V and 6 bases from J, with 16 bases between. This CDR3 spans 12 amino acids. Per germline, CDR1 LNHDA and CDR2 SQIVND (reference sequence). This CDR3 reads CAAKPRDHGYTF. The CDR3 DNA is TGTGCCGCAAAACCGAGGGACCATGGCTACACCTTC. The variable domain in full, completed from reference TRBV19 and TRBJ1-2, reads DGGITQSPKYLFRKEGQNVTLSCEQNLNHDAMYWYRQDPGQGLRLIYYSQIVNDFQKGDIAEGYSVSREKKESFPLTVTSAQKNPTAFYLCAAKPRDHGYTFGSGTRLTVV.

This clonotype occurred many times. The chain uses TRBV7-3 and TRBJ2-5, with 11 bases that match TRBD2. V lost 5 bases to trimming and J lost 4 bases; unmatched junction nucleotides: 3. The CDR3 has 14 amino acids. Germline assignment: CDR1 SGHTA and CDR2 FQGTGA. The CDR3 sequence: CASSLTSGGETQYF. In DNA form, the CDR3 reads TGTGCCAGCAGCCTCACTAGCGGGGGAGAGACCCAGTACTTC.